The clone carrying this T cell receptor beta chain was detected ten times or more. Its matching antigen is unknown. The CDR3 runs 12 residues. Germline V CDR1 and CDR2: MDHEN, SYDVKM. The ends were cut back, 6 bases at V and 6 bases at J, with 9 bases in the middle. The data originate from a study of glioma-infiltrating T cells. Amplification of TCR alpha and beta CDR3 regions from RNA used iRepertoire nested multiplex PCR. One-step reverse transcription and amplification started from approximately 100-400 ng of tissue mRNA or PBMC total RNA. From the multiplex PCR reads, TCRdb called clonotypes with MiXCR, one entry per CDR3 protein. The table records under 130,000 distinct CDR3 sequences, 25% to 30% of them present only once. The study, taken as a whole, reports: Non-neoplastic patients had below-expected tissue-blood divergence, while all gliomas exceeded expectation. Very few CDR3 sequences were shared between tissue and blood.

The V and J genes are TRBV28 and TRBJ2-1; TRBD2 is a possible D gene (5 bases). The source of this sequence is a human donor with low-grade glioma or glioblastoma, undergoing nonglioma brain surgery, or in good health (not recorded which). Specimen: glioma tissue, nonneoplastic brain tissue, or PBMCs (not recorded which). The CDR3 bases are TGTGCCAGCAGATGGGGAGCCAATGAGCAGTTCTTC. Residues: CASRWGANEQFF.